Listed here is a single T cell receptor (beta chain). Its antigen specificity is not known. Base qualities are missing; no much larger clone stands one base away. The cysteine opens and the phenylalanine closes a CDR3 of 14 amino acids. Of all the DNA, just the CDR3 is kept, 42 bases in frame from base 1. A distance of 15 bases separates the germline ends of V and J, which lose 8 bases and 2 bases respectively. Per the germline V gene, SGHVS is the CDR1 and FQNEAQ is the CDR2. The data stem from a study of blood T cell repertoires in COVID-19 (dated by TCRdb to 2018 to 2020). About the full investigation: The collaborator samples originated in the United States, Italy and Spain and spanned the acute and convalescent phases of COVID-19. The material from the prospective study consisted of cDNA or gDNA derived from T cells, B-cell-depleted T cells, or PBMCs. Subjects who had been exposed to COVID-19, were actively infected with it, or had recovered from it provided the deeply sampled blood TCRbeta repertoires that made up the dataset. The repertoires were released in a freely available public database intended as a resource for research on the immune response to SARS-CoV-2. Samples came from the ongoing ImmuneRACE study (first 160 participants) plus 1,254 subjects from 6 global collaborators. Nearly every sample came with metadata listing a de-identified subject ID, COVID-19 status, age in years and sex. Where available, HLA class I and class II types were taken from metadata supplied by the sample provider and were not determined by assay-based typing.

Study-wide findings and limitations: Clinical and demographic metadata were provided uncurated, with the amount varying by source and participant.

Another Seattle source contributed samples from volunteer blood donors who had recovered from COVID-19. The collaborating institutions used their own protocols to collect whole blood in K2EDTA tubes. For TCRbeta analysis, collaborators shipped samples as frozen whole blood, isolated PBMCs, or DNA extracted from either of those sample types. The immunoSEQ Assay, a bias-controlled multiplex PCR, was used to amplify TCRbeta CDR3 regions from genomic DNA. The original pipeline was this. Nucleated cell counts per sample were estimated from amplification of reference gene primers within the assay. To quantify the absolute abundance of each unique TCRbeta CDR3 rearrangement, sequence reads were collapsed and filtered. Productive Simpson clonality was computed per sample as the square root of Simpson's diversity index over productive rearrangements. The source is immuneACCESS, and TCRdb retained only in-frame sequences with V and J called. Part of the clones is not carried over; for the studies checked, unresolved V genes explain less than half of this, and the remainder is unexplained. V, J and clone size were drawn from that table, and D and trimming were deduced from the DNA. The sample data list about 170,000 clones, and under 85% of these were observed just once. The top ten clonotypes cover about 1.2% of the sample.

The sequence is built from TRBV7-8 and TRBJ1-1; TRBD1 might be the D gene, on 6 matching bases. Input material: peripheral blood. The sequence came from a man aged 60-69 years who had recovered from COVID-19. The CDR3 sequence is CASAGGATNTEAFF. The nucleotide sequence reads TGTGCCAGCGCCGGGGGGGCTACCAACACTGAAGCTTTCTTT.